These T cell receptor beta chains were read from a single sample in a study of T cell responses to AZD1222 COVID-19 vaccine. Measured with immunoSEQ multiplex PCR; TCRdb has only the in-frame clones, and not every one. Of 95,000 to 150,000 clones detected, around 87% appear once; the ten largest clones hold roughly 1.1%. The input for sequencing was peripheral blood, taken on day 0 of AZD1222 vaccination. The receptors originated from an adult in good health. CDR3s include the opening cysteine and the closing phenylalanine or tryptophan. A D gene is named only where the DNA matches it firmly. For some rows the clone size is stated as once, few or many, or as a class when expanded; others skip it.

>medium-sized|TRBV10-3|-|TRBJ1-2
TGTGCCATCAGTTCGGGGGACTATGGCTACACCTTC
CAISSGDYGYTF
>-|TRBV10-3|-|TRBJ1-4
TGTGCCATCAGTGAGACTCGACGGCAATATAATGAAAAACTGTTTTTT
CAISETRRQYNEKLFF
>-|TRBV5-4|TRBD1|TRBJ1-5
TGTGCCAGCAGCTACTTCGGACAGGGAAATAATCAGCCCCAGCATTTT
CASSYFGQGNNQPQHF
>-|TRBV5-1|TRBD1|TRBJ1-2
TGCGCCAGCAGCTCGGGGACAGGGAACTATGGCTACACCTTC
CASSSGTGNYGYTF
>-|TRBV27|-|TRBJ1-2
TGTGCCAGCAGTTTTTCCGGTTTAGACGTCTATAACTATGGCTACACCTTC
CASSFSGLDVYNYGYTF
>few|TRBV7-2|-|TRBJ1-2
TGTGCCAGCAGCTTAGCGGCGTTGGCGGTCAATGGCTACACCTTC
CASSLAALAVNGYTF
>-|TRBV4-1|TRBD1|TRBJ1-1
TGCGCCAGCAGCAGGGGACAGGATGGTTTCTTT
CASSRGQDGFF
>-|TRBV4-1|TRBD1|TRBJ1-2
TGCGCCAGCAGCCAAGATAGGGGACAGGGGAGAGGCTACACCTTC
CASSQDRGQGRGYTF
>-|TRBV5-4|-|TRBJ2-3
TGTGCCAGCAGCTTGTCGCTAGCTGTAGATACGCAGTATTTT
CASSLSLAVDTQYF
>-|TRBV19|TRBD1|TRBJ2-5
TGTGCCAGTAGCTCGGGACAGTACCAAGAGACCCAGTACTTC
CASSSGQYQETQYF
>few|TRBV12-5|-|TRBJ1-5
TGTGCTAGTGGCTTAGGACTTCAGCAGCCCCAGCATTTT
CASGLGLQQPQHF
>-|TRBV10-2|-|TRBJ1-5
TGCGCCAGCAGTGAGTACGGGAGGAATCAGCCCCAGCATTTT
CASSEYGRNQPQHF
>once|TRBV29-1|-|TRBJ2-2
TGCAGCGTTCTTCCGTCGGGTGTTGGTGGGGAGCTGTTTTTT
CSVLPSGVGGELFF
>-|TRBV5-8|-|TRBJ2-7
TGTGCCCCTGGGTTTTACCAGCAGTACTTC
CAPGFYQQYF
>-|TRBV7-6|TRBD1|TRBJ2-3
TGTGCCAGCAGCTCCCCTATGGGGACAGGGGATTCAGATACGCAGTATTTT
CASSSPMGTGDSDTQYF
>-|TRBV29-1|TRBD1|TRBJ1-2
TGCAGCGTTACTGACAGGGTTACGGACTATGGCTACACCTTC
CSVTDRVTDYGYTF
>-|TRBV19|-|TRBJ1-1
TGTGCCAGTAGTCTCCCACAGGGAGCCACTGAAGCTTTCTTT
CASSLPQGATEAFF
>-|TRBV4-1|-|TRBJ2-1
TGCGCCAGCAGCCAAACGACCCCCTCCGGGACGAGCTCCTACAATGAGCAGTTCTTC
CASSQTTPSGTSSYNEQFF
>-|TRBV30|-|TRBJ1-4
TGTGCCTCCCATCCGGGTTTAGGGGAAAAACTGTTTTTT
CASHPGLGEKLFF
>-|TRBV7-2|-|TRBJ2-2
TGTGCCAGCAGCCCACAGGGACTCACCGGGGAGCTGTTTTTT
CASSPQGLTGELFF
>-|TRBV7-6|-|TRBJ1-4
TGTGCCAGCAGCTTAAGGGGTTTGGCTAATGAAAAACTGTTTTTT
CASSLRGLANEKLFF
>-|TRBV5-4|TRBD1|TRBJ1-2
TGTGCCAGCAGCTTGGCCAGCCAAGGACAGGGACATGGCTACACCTTC
CASSLASQGQGHGYTF
>-|TRBV6-1|-|TRBJ1-1
TGTGCCAGCAGTGAGGCTGAGGGAACGGTGACTGAAGCTTTCTTT
CASSEAEGTVTEAFF
>-|TRBV30|-|TRBJ2-5
TGTGCCTGGAGGGATCACCGGACCCAGTACTTC
CAWRDHRTQYF
>-|TRBV5-1|-|TRBJ2-3
TGCGCCAGCAGCGCCGGGTCCTTCACAGATACGCAGTATTTT
CASSAGSFTDTQYF
>-|TRBV15|-|TRBJ2-5
TGTGCCACCAGCAGAGATAAGGGGTCAGAGACCCAGTACTTC
CATSRDKGSETQYF
>once|TRBV5-1|-|TRBJ1-2
TGCGCCAGTCGATTAAGTGAAAACCGAGGATATGGCTACACCTTC
CASRLSENRGYGYTF
>few|TRBV7-9|-|TRBJ2-7
TGTGCCAGCAGCATTGCAGGGTGGAATTCGGTAGGGGAGCAGTACTTC
CASSIAGWNSVGEQYF
>-|TRBV5-4|-|TRBJ1-4
TGTGCCAGCAGCCCCGGGCCGGGACAAACACCTGAAAAACTGTTTTTT
CASSPGPGQTPEKLFF
>-|TRBV7-9|-|TRBJ1-6
TGTGCCAGCACGTCGGAGGTTTCACCCCTCCACTTT
CASTSEVSPLHF
>-|TRBV3-1/TRBV3-2|-|TRBJ1-2
TGTGCCAGCAGCCTCCGGAGGGGGGGCGCTAGTATAGCGGTCGGCTACACCTTC
CASSLRRGGASIAVGYTF
>once|TRBV3-1/TRBV3-2|-|TRBJ1-3
TGTGCCAGCAGCCCGACACTGTACGGAAACACCATATATTTT
CASSPTLYGNTIYF
>-|TRBV19|-|TRBJ1-2
TGTGCCAGTAGAATCAGGGAGGGCGACTATGGCTACACCTTC
CASRIREGDYGYTF
>-|TRBV4-2|-|TRBJ2-6
TGTGCCAGCAGCCAACCTGGGTCTGGGGCCAACGTCCTGACTTTC
CASSQPGSGANVLTF
>-|TRBV7-9|-|TRBJ1-1
TGTGCCAGCAGCCGTTTCAGGGCGAACACTGAAGCTTTCTTT
CASSRFRANTEAFF
>-|TRBV3-1/TRBV3-2|TRBD2|TRBJ2-3
TGTGCCAGCAGCCGGAGCGGGGGGGCATATGATACGCAGTATTTT
CASSRSGGAYDTQYF
>-|TRBV5-1|-|TRBJ1-4
TGCGCCAGCAGCTTGGAAGGAATTAATGAAAAACTGTTTTTT
CASSLEGINEKLFF
>-|TRBV6-5|-|TRBJ2-3
TGTGCCAGCAGTTTATCTGTGACGGCCCCAGATACGCAGTATTTT
CASSLSVTAPDTQYF
>-|TRBV29-1|-|TRBJ1-1
TGCAGCGTCGCCCTTCAGGGGTTAACTGAAGCTTTCTTT
CSVALQGLTEAFF
>-|TRBV7-9|-|TRBJ2-2
TGTGCCAGCAGCTTAGTTGGACAGACCACCGGGGAGCTGTTTTTT
CASSLVGQTTGELFF
>few|TRBV18|TRBD1|TRBJ1-5
TGTGCCAGCTCAGGGGCAGGGGGCGGCGAGCCCCAGCATTTT
CASSGAGGGEPQHF
>-|TRBV4-1|-|TRBJ1-1
TGCGCCAGCAGCCAAGGGGGTGCCCAGGGGCGAATCATGAACACTGAAGCTTTCTTT
CASSQGGAQGRIMNTEAFF
>-|TRBV27|-|TRBJ1-1
TGTGCCAGCAGACCGGTGTCAATGAACACTGAAGCTTTCTTT
CASRPVSMNTEAFF
>once|TRBV7-9|-|TRBJ2-2
TGTGCCAGCAGCTTTCCGGCGGGGGCCTCCGGGGAGCTGTTTTTT
CASSFPAGASGELFF
>-|TRBV19|-|TRBJ1-1
TGTGCCAGTACCACACGGGCGAAAAACACTGAAGCTTTCTTT
CASTTRAKNTEAFF
>-|TRBV6-5|-|TRBJ1-1
TGTGCCAGCAGGGCTACGGGAGGGACTGAAGCTTTCTTT
CASRATGGTEAFF
>-|TRBV5-1|-|TRBJ1-6
TGCGCCAGCAGCTTGGGGACAAGTAGGTCACCCCTCCACTTT
CASSLGTSRSPLHF
>-|TRBV15|TRBD2|TRBJ2-7
TGTGCCACCAGCAGAGGCGGGGGGACCTACGAGCAGTACTTC
CATSRGGGTYEQYF
>-|TRBV5-1|-|TRBJ2-2
TGCGCCAGCAGCCCCTCAGGGGGTAGCGGGACCGGGGAGCTGTTTTTT
CASSPSGGSGTGELFF
>-|TRBV3-1/TRBV3-2|-|TRBJ2-7
TGTGCCAGCAGCCGCGACGGGGAGGCCTACGAGCAGTACTTC
CASSRDGEAYEQYF
>-|TRBV19|TRBD1|TRBJ1-5
TGTGCCAGTAGGGAGGACAGGGCTGGGAATCAGCCCCAGCATTTT
CASREDRAGNQPQHF
>-|TRBV20-1|-|TRBJ2-5
TGCAGTGCTAGTCCCACGGGGGCGACCCAAGAGACCCAGTACTTC
CSASPTGATQETQYF
>-|TRBV9|-|TRBJ1-2
TGTGCCAGCAGCGTGGACGGAATCTATGGCTACACCTTC
CASSVDGIYGYTF
>once|TRBV11-3|-|TRBJ2-3
TGTGCCAGCAGCTTAGTAGCAGGGGCTTCAGATACGCAGTATTTT
CASSLVAGASDTQYF
>-|TRBV4-2|TRBD1|TRBJ1-6
TGTGCCAGCAGCGTTCGACAGGGTACGAATTCACCCCTCCACTTT
CASSVRQGTNSPLHF